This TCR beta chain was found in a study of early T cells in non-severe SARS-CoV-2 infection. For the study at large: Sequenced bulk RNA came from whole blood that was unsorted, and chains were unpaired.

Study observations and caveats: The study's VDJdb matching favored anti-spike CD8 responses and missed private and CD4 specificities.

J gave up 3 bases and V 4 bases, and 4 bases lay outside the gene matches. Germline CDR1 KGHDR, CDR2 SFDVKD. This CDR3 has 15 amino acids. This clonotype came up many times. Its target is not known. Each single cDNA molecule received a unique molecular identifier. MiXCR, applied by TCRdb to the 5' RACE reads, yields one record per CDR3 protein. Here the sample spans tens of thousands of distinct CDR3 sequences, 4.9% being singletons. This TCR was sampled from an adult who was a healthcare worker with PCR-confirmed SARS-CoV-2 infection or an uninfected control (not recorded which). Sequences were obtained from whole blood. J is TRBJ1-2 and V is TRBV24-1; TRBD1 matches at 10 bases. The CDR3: CATSDSGTGDYGYTF. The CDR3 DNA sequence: TGTGCCACCAGTGACTCCGGGACAGGGGACTATGGCTACACCTTC.